These T cell receptor beta chains were read from a single sample in a study of shared clonotypes between healthy human individuals. Assay: immunoSEQ multiplex PCR; the TCRdb copy retains only in-frame clones and omits some. This sample has about 1,500,000 clones; about 96% occur once, and the top ten carry 0.95% to 1.5%. Material: naive CD4+ T cells sorted from blood. Receptors were obtained from a man aged 30 to 45 in good health. CDR3s include the opening cysteine and the closing phenylalanine or tryptophan. The D gene is left open where the match is weak. Rows may omit the clone size; those that give it use once, few, many or a size class.

V	D	length	J	size	CDR3	DNA
TRBV21-1	NA	16	TRBJ2-7	NA	CASSPERLAGGYEQYF	TGTGCCAGCAGCCCGGAGAGACTAGCGGGAGGGTACGAGCAGTACTTC
TRBV18	NA	14	TRBJ1-3	NA	CASSFYSSGNTIYF	TGTGCCAGCTCATTCTACAGCTCTGGAAACACCATATATTTT
TRBV5-1	TRBD2	16	TRBJ2-7	NA	CASRSLAGVGSYEQYF	TGCGCCAGCAGGAGCCTAGCGGGAGTTGGGTCCTACGAGCAGTACTTC
TRBV6-5	TRBD1	14	TRBJ1-2	NA	CASSGGQGVGGYTF	TGTGCCAGCAGTGGGGGACAGGGGGTTGGTGGCTACACCTTC
TRBV28	TRBD1	14	TRBJ2-5	NA	CASSLGQGWETQYF	TGTGCCAGCAGTTTAGGACAGGGGTGGGAGACCCAGTACTTC
TRBV27	TRBD2	17	TRBJ2-7	NA	CASSTSDLAGGSYEQYF	TGTGCCAGCAGTACCTCTGACCTAGCGGGAGGAAGCTACGAGCAGTACTTC
TRBV6-1	TRBD1	15	TRBJ1-5	NA	CASSTQGAQNQPQHF	TGTGCCAGCAGTACTCAGGGGGCCCAAAATCAGCCCCAGCATTTT
TRBV10-1	NA	16	TRBJ2-7	NA	CASSDYREKGSYEQYF	TGCGCCAGCAGTGATTACAGGGAGAAGGGCTCCTACGAGCAGTACTTC
TRBV4-1	TRBD2	16	TRBJ2-1	NA	CASSQDWASGRDEQFF	TGCGCCAGCAGCCAAGATTGGGCTAGCGGGAGGGATGAGCAGTTCTTC
TRBV2	TRBD2	14	TRBJ2-1	NA	CASSEETSGVEQFF	TGTGCCAGCAGTGAAGAGACTAGCGGCGTTGAGCAGTTCTTC
TRBV7-6	TRBD2	18	TRBJ2-1	NA	CASSLTIGLAGSYNEQFF	TGTGCCAGCAGCTTAACTATCGGACTAGCGGGAAGCTACAATGAGCAGTTCTTC
TRBV18	NA	11	TRBJ1-1	NA	CASSPGIEAFF	TGTGCCAGCTCACCCGGGATTGAAGCTTTCTTT
TRBV28	TRBD1	14	TRBJ2-7	once	CASRTQGAQYEQYF	TGTGCCAGCAGGACTCAGGGGGCCCAATACGAGCAGTACTTC
TRBV5-1	NA	15	TRBJ2-1	NA	CASSLAGTSTNEQFF	TGCGCCAGCAGCCTGGCCGGGACTTCTACCAATGAGCAGTTCTTC
TRBV7-2	NA	18	TRBJ2-1	NA	CASSLGTGGVNSYNEQFF	TGTGCCAGCAGCTTAGGTACAGGTGGCGTTAACTCCTACAATGAGCAGTTCTTC
TRBV21-1	NA	15	TRBJ2-7	NA	CASRLGEAKTYEQYF	TGTGCCAGCCGTTTAGGGGAAGCGAAAACCTACGAGCAGTACTTC
TRBV5-1	TRBD1	16	TRBJ2-2	NA	CASSSSGTGLSGELFF	TGCGCCAGCAGCTCGTCCGGGACAGGGCTATCCGGGGAGCTGTTTTTT
TRBV11-2	NA	13	TRBJ2-7	NA	CASGIFRYYEQYF	TGTGCCAGCGGGATATTCAGGTACTACGAGCAGTACTTC
TRBV7-2	NA	15	TRBJ2-3	NA	CASSLAGHPTDTQYF	TGTGCCAGCAGCTTAGCAGGACACCCCACAGATACGCAGTATTTT
TRBV7-3	NA	15	TRBJ2-2	NA	CASSPRGASTGELFF	TGTGCCAGCAGCCCGAGAGGGGCGAGTACCGGGGAGCTGTTTTTT
TRBV25-1	TRBD1	14	TRBJ1-1	NA	CASSAGQSNTEAFF	TGTGCCAGCAGTGCGGGACAGTCTAACACTGAAGCTTTCTTT
TRBV5-4	NA	18	TRBJ2-6	NA	CASSLVGRGPPGANVLTF	TGTGCCAGCAGCTTGGTTGGCAGGGGCCCTCCTGGGGCCAACGTCCTGACTTTC
TRBV29-1	NA	12	TRBJ1-1	NA	CSATMGGPEAFF	TGCAGCGCAACCATGGGTGGCCCTGAAGCTTTCTTT
TRBV28	NA	11	TRBJ1-2	NA	CASSLVSGYTF	TGTGCCAGCAGTTTGGTTAGTGGCTACACCTTC
TRBV29-1	NA	10	TRBJ2-1	NA	CSVVGNEQFF	TGCAGCGTTGTTGGAAATGAGCAGTTCTTC
TRBV28	NA	13	TRBJ2-1	NA	CASSLPRQNEQFF	TGTGCCAGCAGCCTGCCCCGACAGAATGAGCAGTTCTTC
TRBV29-1	NA	15	TRBJ2-5	NA	CSVRGQGTYQETQYF	TGCAGCGTGAGGGGCCAGGGTACGTACCAAGAGACCCAGTACTTC
TRBV6-1	NA	13	TRBJ2-7	NA	CASSGQLSYEQYF	TGTGCCAGCAGTGGACAGCTATCCTACGAGCAGTACTTC
TRBV6-1	NA	15	TRBJ1-2	NA	CASSEALHLGRSYTF	TGTGCCAGCAGTGAAGCGCTTCATTTAGGCAGAAGCTACACCTTC
TRBV7-9	NA	12	TRBJ2-5	NA	CASSTLLMTQYF	TGTGCCAGCAGTACGCTGTTAATGACCCAGTACTTC
TRBV7-2	TRBD1	19	TRBJ1-3	NA	CASSTRLWTGTSSGNTIYF	TGTGCCAGCAGCACAAGACTTTGGACAGGGACTTCATCTGGAAACACCATATATTTT
TRBV6-1	TRBD2	13	TRBJ2-7	NA	CATLAGALLEQYF	TGTGCCACCTTAGCGGGAGCCCTTCTCGAGCAGTACTTC
TRBV7-9	NA	16	TRBJ2-1	NA	CASSSEERKIYNEQFF	TGTGCCAGCAGCTCCGAGGAGCGGAAGATCTACAATGAGCAGTTCTTC
TRBV7-2	NA	15	TRBJ2-1	NA	CASSLGFPSYNEQFF	TGTGCCAGCAGCTTGGGATTCCCCTCCTACAATGAGCAGTTCTTC
TRBV11-2	NA	13	TRBJ2-1	NA	CASSLGTTNEQFF	TGTGCCAGCAGCTTAGGGACCACTAATGAGCAGTTCTTC
TRBV14	NA	13	TRBJ1-1	NA	CASSQELSTEAFF	TGTGCCAGCAGCCAAGAATTAAGCACTGAAGCTTTCTTT
TRBV14	NA	15	TRBJ2-5	once	CASSQGFVRQETQYF	TGTGCCAGCAGCCAAGGCTTCGTCAGACAAGAGACCCAGTACTTC
TRBV9	NA	13	TRBJ2-5	NA	CASSRQIQETQYF	TGTGCCAGCAGCCGACAGATTCAAGAGACCCAGTACTTC
TRBV4-1	TRBD1	14	TRBJ2-7	NA	CASSHSDRGYEQYF	TGCGCCAGCAGCCATTCGGACAGGGGTTACGAGCAGTACTTC
TRBV7-8	TRBD2	14	TRBJ2-5	NA	CASSLLRGEETQYF	TGTGCCAGCAGCTTACTGCGGGGGGAGGAGACCCAGTACTTC
TRBV25-1	NA	14	TRBJ2-3	NA	CASSEYYKTDTQYF	TGTGCCAGCAGTGAATATTACAAAACAGATACGCAGTATTTT
TRBV11-2	NA	15	TRBJ2-7	once	CASSPPPGYSGEQYF	TGTGCCAGCAGCCCCCCCCCAGGGTATAGCGGCGAGCAGTACTTC
TRBV2	TRBD1	14	TRBJ1-5	NA	CASRGTGNNQPQHF	TGTGCCAGCAGGGGGACAGGGAACAATCAGCCCCAGCATTTT
TRBV27	NA	15	TRBJ2-7	NA	CASSSTSRTPYEQYF	TGTGCCAGCAGTTCTACTAGCCGGACTCCCTACGAGCAGTACTTC
TRBV18	NA	12	TRBJ1-2	NA	CASSPPGVGYTF	TGTGCCAGCTCACCACCAGGGGTTGGCTACACCTTC
TRBV18	NA	18	TRBJ2-7	NA	CASSPPATGSTPPYEQYF	TGTGCCAGCTCACCACCCGCAACGGGAAGCACCCCGCCTTACGAGCAGTACTTC
TRBV5-8	TRBD2	15	TRBJ2-5	NA	CASTWGTSGQETQYF	TGTGCCAGCACCTGGGGGACTAGCGGACAAGAGACCCAGTACTTC
TRBV7-6	TRBD1	15	TRBJ2-7	NA	CASSLEQGGYYEQYF	TGTGCCAGCAGCTTAGAACAGGGGGGATACTACGAGCAGTACTTC
TRBV6-1	TRBD2	15	TRBJ2-3	NA	CASRARGLAGGTQYF	TGTGCCAGCAGAGCTAGGGGACTAGCGGGAGGTACGCAGTATTTT
TRBV7-9	NA	15	TRBJ2-7	NA	CASSPAQPGSYEQYF	TGTGCCAGCAGCCCAGCTCAGCCCGGCTCCTACGAGCAGTACTTC